This T cell receptor (beta chain) was captured in a study of T cells after yellow fever vaccination (dated by TCRdb to the late 2010s). As for the study more broadly: The SMART-Seq v4 Ultra Low Input RNA kit was used to prepare libraries from fractions with low cell numbers. To track T-cell clones before and after primary and booster YFV17D yellow fever vaccination, bulk TCR alpha and beta repertoires were sequenced longitudinally. Blood samples were taken at several timepoints before and after primary and secondary immunization, and bulk PBMC replicates and cell subsets were isolated. Two healthy male donors, one aged 18 to 30 and one aged 30 to 39 years, were included in the cohort. Beyond this particular receptor, the publication reports: Most clones expanded after primary vaccination were re-detected after the booster (almost 97% of CD4 and more than 70% of CD8), suggesting broad memory maintenance. A small share of clonotypes occurred in both CD4 and CD8 compartments, likely arising from convergent recombination. FACS-sorted repertoires could contain abundant contaminating clonotypes from the bulk population, so computational filtering was required. Compared with the primary T-cell response, the secondary T-cell response was weaker but faster, peaking on day 5 rather than day 15. The study included only a couple of donors, which limits how far the findings can be generalized.

There are 18 amino acids in the CDR3, from cysteine to phenylalanine inclusive. Just the 54-base CDR3 DNA is kept, in frame starting at base 1. From a lookup of the germline V gene, CDR1 and CDR2 are KGHSH and LQKENI. V and J are trimmed by 6 bases and 4 bases, and the gene matches miss 20 bases of the junction. TCR cDNA was synthesized by 5'RACE template switching, which introduced a universal primer site and unique molecular identifiers. Priming of cDNA synthesis was performed from both the TCR alpha and TCR beta constant segments. Libraries were amplified in two PCR steps, with sample barcodes and sequencing adapters added in the second step. Sequencing of the libraries was done on either Illumina HiSeq 2500 (2x100 bp) or NovaSeq (2x150 bp). Turning to the authors' computational methods: MIGEC handled demultiplexing of reads and collapsing into UMI consensus sequences, while MiXCR performed V(D)J alignment. Using edgeR on replicate PBMC samples, clonotypes were called vaccine-responding if FDR was below 0.01 and the log2 fold change was above 5 up to day 15. Bulk clonotypes were assigned CD4 or CD8 identity according to which sequenced CD4 or CD8 repertoire held them at higher abundance. The public reads were reanalyzed by TCRdb: fastp trimming at Q25, MiXCR alignment, in-frame beta chains only. Under each unique CDR3 protein, matching rows form one entry showing the most common genes and DNA. TCRdb's processing, not the authors', yielded these V and J calls. The sample table contains roughly 180,000 distinct CDR3 sequences; only one count was recorded for roughly 6.2% of them. The ten largest account for less than 3.5% of the sample.

This clonotype was counted at least ten times. Its target antigen remains unknown. Nothing much larger sits one base from this clone, and base qualities are not available. This sample's treatment or condition label indicates: live attenuated yellow fever vaccine strain. A standard Ficoll-Paque protocol was used to isolate PBMCs from peripheral blood. Dynabeads CD4 and CD8 positive selection kits were used to isolate CD4 and CD8 T-cell fractions. TriZol was used to extract RNA from bulk PBMCs, CD4 and CD8 fractions, and dextramer-positive and dextramer-negative fractions. The source of this sequence is a young man who received the YFV17D yellow fever vaccine. The input for sequencing was CD4+ T cells sorted from PBMCs, taken on the day of the first yellow fever vaccination. This sequence uses TRBV18 and TRBJ1-2; a stretch of 7 junction bases matches TRBD1. The CDR3 reads as follows: CASSLLLPGTESGYGYTF. The DNA reads TGTGCCAGCTCGCTCCTCCTTCCCGGGACAGAATCTGGCTATGGCTACACCTTC.